This T cell receptor beta chain was recorded in a study of vaccination effects on CD4 cells after COVID-19. Points from the study as a whole: Vaccine- and infection-induced clones showed marked clonal contraction late following vaccination.

Only one count was recorded for this clone. Its specificity is unknown. Antigen-specific CD4+ T cells were first expanded with viral peptide pools by the ViraFEST assay and only then sequenced. Following a 10-day culture, CD4+ T cells were purified. Everyone in the study got two shots of either the BNT162b2 or mRNA-1273 vaccine. The method was immunoSEQ multiplex PCR; TCRdb's version includes in-frame clones alone and lacks a portion of them. Here the sample spans around 25,000 clones, 60% to 80% being singletons. The receptor was isolated from a human donor who received a COVID-19 vaccine. Some clones in this sample may be carry-over from other donors' samples. The sample consisted of CD4+ T cells from PBMCs cultured with SARS-CoV-2 spike peptides, taken after COVID-19 vaccination.

Here the CDR3 DNA reads TGCGCCAGCAGCCAACTAGACATGATTCCCTCTGGGGCCAACGTCCTGACTTTC. The encoded protein is CASSQLDMIPSGANVLTF. The rearrangement links TRBV4-1 to TRBJ2-6; D is undetermined. The CDR3 sequence is 18 residues long. CDR1 MGHRA and CDR2 YSYEKL come from the germline V gene. Trimming removed 2 bases at V and 0 bases at J, with 14 bases between.